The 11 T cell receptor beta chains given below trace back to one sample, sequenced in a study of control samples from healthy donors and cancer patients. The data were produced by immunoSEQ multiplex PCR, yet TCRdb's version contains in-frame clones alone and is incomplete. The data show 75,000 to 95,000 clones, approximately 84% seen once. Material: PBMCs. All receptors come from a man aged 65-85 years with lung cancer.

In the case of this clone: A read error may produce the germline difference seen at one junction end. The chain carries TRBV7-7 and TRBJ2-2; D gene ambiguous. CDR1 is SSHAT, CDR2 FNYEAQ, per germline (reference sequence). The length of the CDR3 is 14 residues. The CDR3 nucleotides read TGTGCTAGCAGTCCACCTCAGAACACCGGGGAGCTGTTTTTT. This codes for CASSPPQNTGELFF. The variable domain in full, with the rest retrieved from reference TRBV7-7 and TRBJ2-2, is GAGVSQSPRYKVTKRGQDVTLRCDPISSHATLYWYQQALGQGPEFLTYFNYEAQPDKSGLPSDRFSAERPEGSISTLTIQRTEQRDSAMYRCASSPPQNTGELFFGEGSRLTVL.

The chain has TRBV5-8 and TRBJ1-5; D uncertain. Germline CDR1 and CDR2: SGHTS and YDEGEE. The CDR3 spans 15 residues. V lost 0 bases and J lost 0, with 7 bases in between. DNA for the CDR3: TGTGCCAGCAGCTTGGGTGGATATAGCAATCAGCCCCAGCATTTT. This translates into CASSLGGYSNQPQHF.

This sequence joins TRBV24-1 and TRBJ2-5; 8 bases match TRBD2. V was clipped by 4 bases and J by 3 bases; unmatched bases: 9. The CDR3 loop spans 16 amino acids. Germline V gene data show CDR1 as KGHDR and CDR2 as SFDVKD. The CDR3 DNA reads TGTGCCACCAGTGACTCCGGGAGGGGGGGAAAAGAGACCCAGTACTTC. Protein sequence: CATSDSGRGGKETQYF.

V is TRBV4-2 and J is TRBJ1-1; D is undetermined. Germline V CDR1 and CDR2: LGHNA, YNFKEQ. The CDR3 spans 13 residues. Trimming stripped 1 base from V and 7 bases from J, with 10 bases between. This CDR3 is CASSQGGEIEAFF. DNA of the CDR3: TGTGCCAGCAGCCAAGGAGGAGAGATTGAAGCTTTCTTT.

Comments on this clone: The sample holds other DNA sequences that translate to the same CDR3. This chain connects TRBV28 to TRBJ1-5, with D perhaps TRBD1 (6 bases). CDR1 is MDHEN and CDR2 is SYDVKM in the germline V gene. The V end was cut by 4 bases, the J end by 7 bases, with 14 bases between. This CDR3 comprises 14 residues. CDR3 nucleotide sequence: TGTGCCAGCAGTTCGGGGGGAGGGGGGCAGCCCCAGCATTTT. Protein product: CASSSGGGGQPQHF.

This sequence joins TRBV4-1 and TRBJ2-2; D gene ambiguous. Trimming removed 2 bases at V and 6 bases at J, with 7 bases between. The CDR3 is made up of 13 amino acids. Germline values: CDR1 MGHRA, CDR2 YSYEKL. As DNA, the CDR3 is TGCGCCAGCAGCCAACATACAGCCGGGGAGCTGTTTTTT. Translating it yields CASSQHTAGELFF.

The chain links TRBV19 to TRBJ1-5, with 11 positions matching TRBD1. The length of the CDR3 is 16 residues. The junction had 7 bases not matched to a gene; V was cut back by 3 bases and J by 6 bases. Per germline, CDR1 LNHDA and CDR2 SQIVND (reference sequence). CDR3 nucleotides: TGTGCCAGTAGTATTAGGGGACAGGGGGGAAGTCAGCCCCAGCATTTT. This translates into CASSIRGQGGSQPQHF.

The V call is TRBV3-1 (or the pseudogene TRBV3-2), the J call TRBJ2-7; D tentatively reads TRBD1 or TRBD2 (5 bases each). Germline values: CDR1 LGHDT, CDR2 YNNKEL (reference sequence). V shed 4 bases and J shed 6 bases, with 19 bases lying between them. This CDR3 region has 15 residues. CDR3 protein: CASSRRDPGVFEQYF. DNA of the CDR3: TGTGCCAGCAGCCGCCGGGACCCTGGGGTGTTCGAGCAGTACTTC.

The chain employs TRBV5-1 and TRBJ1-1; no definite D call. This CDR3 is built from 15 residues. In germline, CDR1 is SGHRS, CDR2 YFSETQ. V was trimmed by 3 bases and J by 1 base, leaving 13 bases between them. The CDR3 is CASSYRTDKNTEAFF. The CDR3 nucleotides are TGCGCCAGCAGCTACCGGACCGACAAGAACACTGAAGCTTTCTTT. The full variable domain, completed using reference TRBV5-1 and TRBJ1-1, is KAGVTQTPRYLIKTRGQQVTLSCSPISGHRSVSWYQQTPGQGLQFLFEYFSETQRNKGNFPGRFSGRQFSNSRSEMNVSTLELGDSALYLCASSYRTDKNTEAFFGQGTRLTVV.

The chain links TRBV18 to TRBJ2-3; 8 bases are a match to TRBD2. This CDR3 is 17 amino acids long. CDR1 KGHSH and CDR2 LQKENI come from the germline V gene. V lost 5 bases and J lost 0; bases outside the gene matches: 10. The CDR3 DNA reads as TGTGCCAGCTCATCAAGGTCGGGGGGGCCTAGCACAGATACGCAGTATTTT. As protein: CASSSRSGGPSTDTQYF.

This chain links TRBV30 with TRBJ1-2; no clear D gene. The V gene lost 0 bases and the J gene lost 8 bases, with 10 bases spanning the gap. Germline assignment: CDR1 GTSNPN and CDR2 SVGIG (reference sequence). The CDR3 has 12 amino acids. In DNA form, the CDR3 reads TGTGCCTGGAGTGTAAGTCGGGAGGGCTACACCTTC. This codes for CAWSVSREGYTF. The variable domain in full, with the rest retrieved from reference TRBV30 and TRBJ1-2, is SQTIHQWPATLVQPVGSPLSLECTVEGTSNPNLYWYRQAAGRGLQLLFYSVGIGQISSEVPQNLSASRPQDRQFILSSKKLLLSDSGFYLCAWSVSREGYTFGSGTRLTVV.